Detailed here is one T cell receptor beta chain. Trimming cost V 6 bases and J 2 bases; bases outside gene matches: 9. The CDR3 has 16 amino acids. Looked up from germline, CDR1 is LNHDA and CDR2 is SQIVND (reference sequence). These data belong to a study of T cell changes during pregnancy in multiple sclerosis. Using immunoSEQ multiplex PCR, the repertoire was profiled, and TCRdb retains in-frame clones only, with some absent. The data show about 97,000 clones, 90% seen once. This TCR came from a female donor in good health, enrolled as a control in a pregnancy study. Material: peripheral blood, obtained in the second trimester of pregnancy. This chain joins TRBV19 and TRBJ2-2; 7 bases line up with TRBD1. CDR3 loop: CASSKGAQTNTGELFF. In nucleotides, the CDR3 is TGTGCCAGTAGCAAGGGGGCTCAAACTAACACCGGGGAGCTGTTTTTT.